Shown below are 10 T cell receptor beta chains from a single sample sequenced in a study of blood T cell repertoires in COVID-19. TCRdb keeps only in-frame clones here, not all; method: immunoSEQ multiplex PCR. In the table there are fewer than 250,000 clones, under 80% of which are singletons. Sequenced material: peripheral blood. These receptors all stem from a woman aged 45-59 years with acute or convalescent COVID-19.

This clone came up a few times. The rearrangement joins TRBV28 to TRBJ1-4; D possibly corresponds to TRBD1 (5 bases). The CDR3 covers 15 residues. The V end lost 5 bases, the J end lost 4 bases, and 14 bases lay between the germline ends. Per the germline V gene, CDR1 is MDHEN and CDR2 is SYDVKM. The CDR3 DNA follows: TGTGCCAGCAGTCCCGCCAGGGCCCTTAATGAAAAACTGTTTTTT. Amino acids: CASSPARALNEKLFF.

V gene TRBV7-9 combines with J gene TRBJ2-2, with TRBD1 matching over 8 bases. The J segment lost 1 base and the V segment lost 5 bases, leaving 3 bases of the junction unmatched. The CDR3 has 15 residues. Looked up from germline, CDR1 is SEHNR and CDR2 is FQNEAQ (reference sequence). This CDR3 reads CASSPDRGNTGELFF. Written as DNA, the CDR3 is TGTGCCAGCAGCCCCGACAGGGGGAACACCGGGGAGCTGTTTTTT. Full variable domain (missing parts from reference TRBV7-9 and TRBJ2-2): DTGVSQNPRHKITKRGQNVTFRCDPISEHNRLYWYRQTLGQGPEFLTYFQNEAQLEKSRLLSDRFSAERPKGSFSTLEIQRTEQGDSAMYLCASSPDRGNTGELFFGEGSRLTVL.

J is TRBJ2-7 and V is TRBV19, with a tentative D call TRBD2 (6 bases). Germline V gene data show CDR1 as LNHDA and CDR2 as SQIVND (reference sequence). V was clipped by 3 bases and J by 2 bases, with 20 bases between them. The CDR3 contains 17 residues. This chain's CDR3 is CASSITGGGILPYEQYF. In DNA form, the CDR3 reads TGTGCCAGTAGTATCACCGGTGGGGGGATTCTCCCCTACGAGCAGTACTTC.

This clone was detected once. The gene calls are TRBV10-1 and TRBJ2-7, with a weak D call TRBD2 (6 bases). Between the trimmed V and J ends, which lost 3 bases and 9 bases, there was a span of 18 bases. Looked up from germline, CDR1 is WNHNN and CDR2 is SYGVQD (reference sequence). The CDR3 runs to 14 residues. CDR3: CASSDTPGLTGQYF. The CDR3 DNA reads as TGCGCCAGCAGTGACACCCCCGGACTAACCGGGCAGTACTTC.

The chain recombines TRBV5-1 with TRBJ2-7; 9 bases are shared with TRBD1. The CDR3 extends over 13 amino acids. Germline assignment: CDR1 SGHRS and CDR2 YFSETQ. V lost 0 bases and J lost 5; bases outside the gene matches: 0. CDR3 sequence (DNA): TGCGCCAGCAGCTTGGGGGACAGGGACGAGCAGTACTTC. Translating it yields CASSLGDRDEQYF.

This chain links TRBV30 with TRBJ1-4; D may be TRBD1 (5 bases). Trimming removed 0 bases at V and 1 base at J, with 15 bases between. The length of the CDR3 is 17 residues. Germline assignment: CDR1 GTSNPN and CDR2 SVGIG (reference sequence). CDR3 residues: CAWSVKGPAQTNEKLFF. The CDR3 DNA follows: TGTGCCTGGAGTGTAAAGGGGCCAGCCCAAACTAATGAAAAACTGTTTTTT.

The rearrangement links TRBV5-4 to TRBJ1-4, with a possible D match to TRBD1 (6 bases). The V and J ends lost 4 bases and 5 bases respectively, with 18 bases between them. This CDR3 has 16 amino acids. Germline V CDR1 and CDR2: SGHNT, YYREEE (reference sequence). This CDR3 reads CASSEKQGRANEKLFF. CDR3 in DNA: TGTGCCAGCAGCGAAAAACAGGGACGGGCGAATGAAAAACTGTTTTTT.

The V and J genes are TRBV5-5 and TRBJ1-5, with D possibly TRBD1 on 5 matching bases. V lost 5 bases, J lost 1 base, and 19 bases lay in between. CDR3 size: 17 residues. CDR1 and CDR2 (germline): SGHKS, YYEKEE (reference sequence). The CDR3 bases are TGTGCCAGCAGTTACGGGGGGAGTTGGACGAGCAATCAGCCCCAGCATTTT. This codes for CASSYGGSWTSNQPQHF. The variable domain in full, with the rest retrieved from reference TRBV5-5 and TRBJ1-5, is DAGVTQSPTHLIKTRGQQVTLRCSPISGHKSVSWYQQVLGQGPQFIFQYYEKEERGRGNFPDRFSARQFPNYSSELNVNALLLGDSALYLCASSYGGSWTSNQPQHFGDGTRLSIL.

The chain carries TRBV6-4 and TRBJ2-3, with D possibly being TRBD2 (6 bases). This CDR3 contains 14 residues. Germline CDR1 MRHNA, CDR2 SNTAGT. Trimming took 5 bases from V and 5 from J, leaving 14 bases between them. The CDR3 spells CASSSGTGRDTQYF. CDR3 sequence (DNA): TGTGCCAGCAGTTCCGGGACTGGGAGAGATACGCAGTATTTT.

This clone was recorded only once. The rearrangement links TRBV7-6 to TRBJ2-1; D ambiguous. The CDR3 length is 15 residues. Germline CDR1 SGHVS, CDR2 FNYEAQ. Trimming pared 2 bases from V and 6 bases from J, leaving 14 bases between. The CDR3 bases are TGTGCCAGCAGCTTAATGGTCGCCCTACGCAATGAGCAGTTCTTC. Translated, it gives CASSLMVALRNEQFF. The full variable domain, with the rest looked up from reference TRBV7-6 and TRBJ2-1, is GAGVSQSPRYKVTKRGQDVALRCDPISGHVSLYWYRQALGQGPEFLTYFNYEAQQDKSGLPNDRFSAERPEGSISTLTIQRTEQRDSAMYRCASSLMVALRNEQFFGPGTRLTVL.